This TCR beta chain was recovered during a study of Graves' ophthalmopathy and Graves' hyperthyroidism. RNA transcripts were the template, and TCR beta CDR3 regions were amplified from them. HTBI primers were used in a first-round RT-PCR, which preceded a second-round multiplex PCR. TCRdb reprocessed the multiplex PCR reads via MiXCR and lists one record per CDR3 protein. Of a few hundred thousand distinct CDR3 sequences listed, 17% were seen once; the top ten hold approximately 13%. Ophthalmopathy donors' eye disease showed moderate-to-severe activity, CAS of at least 3, NOSPECS of at least 4 and duration under 3 months. The PBMCs were taken from approximately 9 ml of fresh peripheral blood. V lost 6 bases and J lost 3; bases outside the gene matches: 10. This CDR3 has 15 residues. CDR1 and CDR2 from the germline V gene are SGHVS and FQNEAQ.

The sample was peripheral blood. The receptor was derived from an adult man with Graves' ophthalmopathy. This chain links TRBV7-8 with TRBJ1-2; 7 nucleotides match TRBD1. CDR3 protein: CASRPNEGGYYGYTF. As DNA, the CDR3 is TGTGCCAGCAGGCCCAACGAAGGGGGCTACTATGGCTACACCTTC.